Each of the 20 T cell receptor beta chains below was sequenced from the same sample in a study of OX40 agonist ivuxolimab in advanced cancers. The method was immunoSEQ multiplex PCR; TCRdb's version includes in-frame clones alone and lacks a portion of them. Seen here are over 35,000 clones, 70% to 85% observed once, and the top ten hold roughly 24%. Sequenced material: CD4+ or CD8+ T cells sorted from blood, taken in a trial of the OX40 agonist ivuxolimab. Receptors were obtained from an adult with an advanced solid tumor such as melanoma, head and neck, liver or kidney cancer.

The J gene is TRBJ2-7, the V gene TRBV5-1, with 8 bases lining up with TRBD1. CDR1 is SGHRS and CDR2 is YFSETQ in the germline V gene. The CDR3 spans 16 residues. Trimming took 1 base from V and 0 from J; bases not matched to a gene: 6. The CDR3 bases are TGCGCCAGCAGCTTGCGGTGGGACAGGACCTCCTACGAGCAGTACTTC. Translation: CASSLRWDRTSYEQYF.

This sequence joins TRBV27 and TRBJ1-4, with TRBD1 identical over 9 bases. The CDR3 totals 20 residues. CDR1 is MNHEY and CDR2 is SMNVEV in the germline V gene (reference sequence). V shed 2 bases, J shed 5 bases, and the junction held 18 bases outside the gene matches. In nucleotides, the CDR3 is TGTGCCAGCAGTTTAAAGGGACAGGGTGGTGGATGGGGCCTAAATGAAAAACTGTTTTTT. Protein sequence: CASSLKGQGGGWGLNEKLFF.

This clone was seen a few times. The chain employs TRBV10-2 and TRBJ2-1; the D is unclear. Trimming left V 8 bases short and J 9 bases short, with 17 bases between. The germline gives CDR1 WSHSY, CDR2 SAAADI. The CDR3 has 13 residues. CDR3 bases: TGCGCCAGCGGTCCGGTGGGCCTCGGTGAGCAGTTCTTC. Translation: CASGPVGLGEQFF.

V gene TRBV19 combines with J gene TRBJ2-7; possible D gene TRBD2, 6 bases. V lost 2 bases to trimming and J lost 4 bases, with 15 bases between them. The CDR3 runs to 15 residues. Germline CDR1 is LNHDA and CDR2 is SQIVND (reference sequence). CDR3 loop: CASSITGDGSYEQYF. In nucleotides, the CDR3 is TGTGCCAGTAGTATAACGGGAGACGGCTCTTACGAGCAGTACTTC. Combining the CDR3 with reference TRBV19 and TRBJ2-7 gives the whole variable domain DGGITQSPKYLFRKEGQNVTLSCEQNLNHDAMYWYRQDPGQGLRLIYYSQIVNDFQKGDIAEGYSVSREKKESFPLTVTSAQKNPTAFYLCASSITGDGSYEQYFGPGTRLTVT.

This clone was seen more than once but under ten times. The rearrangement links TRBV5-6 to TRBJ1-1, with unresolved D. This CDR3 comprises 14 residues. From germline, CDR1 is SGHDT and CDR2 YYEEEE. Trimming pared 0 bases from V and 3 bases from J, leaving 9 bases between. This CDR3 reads CASSLEQAHTEAFF. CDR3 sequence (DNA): TGTGCCAGCAGCTTGGAGCAGGCTCACACTGAAGCTTTCTTT.

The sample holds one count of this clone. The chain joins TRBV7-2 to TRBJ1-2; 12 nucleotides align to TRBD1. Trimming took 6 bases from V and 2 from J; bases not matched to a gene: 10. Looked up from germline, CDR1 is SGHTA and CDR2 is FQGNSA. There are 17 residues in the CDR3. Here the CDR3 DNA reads TGTGCCAGCAGTTATAACGGGGGACAGGGGGCAAACTATGGCTACACCTTC. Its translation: CASSYNGGQGANYGYTF. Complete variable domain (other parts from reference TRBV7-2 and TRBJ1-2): GAGVSQSPSNKVTEKGKDVELRCDPISGHTALYWYRQSLGQGLEFLIYFQGNSAPDKSGLPSDRFSAERTGGSVSTLTIQRTQQEDSAVYLCASSYNGGQGANYGYTFGSGTRLTVV.

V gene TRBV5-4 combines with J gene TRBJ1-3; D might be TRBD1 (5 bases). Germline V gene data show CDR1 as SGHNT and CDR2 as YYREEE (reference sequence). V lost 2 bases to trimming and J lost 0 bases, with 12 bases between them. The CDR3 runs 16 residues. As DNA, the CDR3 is TGTGCCAGCAGCTTTGACAGACCAAGCTCTGGAAACACCATATATTTT. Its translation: CASSFDRPSSGNTIYF.

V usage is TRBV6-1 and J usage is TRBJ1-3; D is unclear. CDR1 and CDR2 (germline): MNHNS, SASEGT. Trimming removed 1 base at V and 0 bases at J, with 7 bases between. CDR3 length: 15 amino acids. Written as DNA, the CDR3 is TGTGCCAGCAGTGAAGAGGGCACCTCTGGAAACACCATATATTTT. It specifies CASSEEGTSGNTIYF.

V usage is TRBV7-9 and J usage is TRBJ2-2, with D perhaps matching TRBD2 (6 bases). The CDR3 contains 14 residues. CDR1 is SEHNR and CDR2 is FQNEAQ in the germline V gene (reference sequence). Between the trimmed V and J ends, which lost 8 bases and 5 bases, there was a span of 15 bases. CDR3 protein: CASGSGGVTGELFF. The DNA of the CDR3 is TGTGCCAGCGGTTCAGGAGGGGTTACCGGGGAGCTGTTTTTT.

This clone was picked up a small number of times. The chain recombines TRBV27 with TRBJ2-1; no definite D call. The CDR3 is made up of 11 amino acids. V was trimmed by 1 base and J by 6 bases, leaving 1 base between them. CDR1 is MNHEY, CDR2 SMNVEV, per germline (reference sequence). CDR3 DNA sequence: TGTGCCAGCAGTTTATTCAATGAGCAGTTCTTC. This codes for CASSLFNEQFF.

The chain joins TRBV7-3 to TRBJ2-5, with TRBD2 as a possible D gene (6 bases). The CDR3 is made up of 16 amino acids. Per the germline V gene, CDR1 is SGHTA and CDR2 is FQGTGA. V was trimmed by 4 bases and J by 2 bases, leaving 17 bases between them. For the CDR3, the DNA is TGTGCCAGCAGCTCCCTCGGGGGTAGCGGACAAGAGACCCAGTACTTC. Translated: CASSSLGGSGQETQYF.

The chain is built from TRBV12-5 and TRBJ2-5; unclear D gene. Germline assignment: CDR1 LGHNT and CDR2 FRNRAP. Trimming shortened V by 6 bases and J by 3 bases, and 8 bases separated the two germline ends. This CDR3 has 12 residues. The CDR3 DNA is TGTGCTAGTGGGCGCCCCGAAGAGACCCAGTACTTC. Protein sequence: CASGRPEETQYF.

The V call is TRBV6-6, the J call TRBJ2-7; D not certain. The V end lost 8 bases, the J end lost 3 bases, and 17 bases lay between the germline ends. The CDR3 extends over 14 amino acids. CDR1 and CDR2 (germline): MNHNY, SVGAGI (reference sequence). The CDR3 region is CASGHVPPIYEQYF. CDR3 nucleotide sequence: TGTGCCAGCGGTCACGTACCCCCGATCTACGAGCAGTACTTC.

The CDR3 region is CASSSLQGALYNEQFF. The CDR3 nucleotides read TGTGCCAGCAGTTCCCTACAGGGGGCTCTATACAATGAGCAGTTCTTC. This chain joins TRBV27 and TRBJ2-1; 9 positions agree with TRBD1. The CDR3 is 16 residues long. The J segment lost 4 bases and the V segment lost 4 bases, leaving 8 bases of the junction unmatched. Germline V gene sequence: CDR1 MNHEY, CDR2 SMNVEV (reference sequence).

CDR3 bases: TGCAGCGTTAAGCTCTCCTGGGCTAGCGGGAGGGAATGGGAGACCCAGTACTTC. Its protein product is CSVKLSWASGREWETQYF. The V and J genes are TRBV29-1 and TRBJ2-5; TRBD2 aligns across 12 bases. V dropped 5 bases and J dropped 5; count of bases not matched to a gene: 18. The CDR3 length is 18 residues. Looked up from germline, CDR1 is SQVTM and CDR2 is ANQGSEA.

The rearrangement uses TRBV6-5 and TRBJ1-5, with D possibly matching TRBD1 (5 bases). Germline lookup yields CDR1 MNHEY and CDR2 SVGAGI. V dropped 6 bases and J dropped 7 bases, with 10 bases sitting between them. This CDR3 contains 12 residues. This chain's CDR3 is CASSPSGQPQHF. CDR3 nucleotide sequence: TGTGCCAGCAGCCCCTCAGGGCAGCCCCAGCATTTT.

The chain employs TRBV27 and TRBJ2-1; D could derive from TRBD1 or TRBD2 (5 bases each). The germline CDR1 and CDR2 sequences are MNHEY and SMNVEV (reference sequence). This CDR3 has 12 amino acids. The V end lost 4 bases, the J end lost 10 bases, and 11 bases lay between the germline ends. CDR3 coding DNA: TGTGCCAGCAGTTATGTAGGGGAGGAGCAGTTCTTC. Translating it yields CASSYVGEEQFF.

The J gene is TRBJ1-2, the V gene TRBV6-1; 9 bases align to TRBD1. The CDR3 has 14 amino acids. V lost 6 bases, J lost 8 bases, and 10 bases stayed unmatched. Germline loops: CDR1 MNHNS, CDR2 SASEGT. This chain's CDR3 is CASSLTGTGQGYTF. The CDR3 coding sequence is TGTGCCAGCAGCCTAACCGGGACAGGGCAGGGCTACACCTTC.

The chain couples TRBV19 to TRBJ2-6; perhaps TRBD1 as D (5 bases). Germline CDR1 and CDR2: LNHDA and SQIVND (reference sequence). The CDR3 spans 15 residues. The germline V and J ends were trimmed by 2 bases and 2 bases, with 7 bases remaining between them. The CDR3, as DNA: TGTGCCAGTAGTATATCAGGGACTGGGGCCAACGTCCTGACTTTC. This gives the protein CASSISGTGANVLTF.

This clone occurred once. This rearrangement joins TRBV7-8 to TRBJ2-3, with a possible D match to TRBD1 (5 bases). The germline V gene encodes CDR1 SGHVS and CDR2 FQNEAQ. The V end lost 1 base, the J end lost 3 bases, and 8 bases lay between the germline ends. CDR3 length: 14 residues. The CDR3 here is CASSLDRRTDTQYF. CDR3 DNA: TGTGCCAGCAGCTTAGACAGGCGAACAGATACGCAGTATTTT.